The next 15 T cell receptor beta chains were all read from a single sample in a study of response to subunit inactivated influenza vaccine. One entry per CDR3 protein results from TCRdb running MiXCR on the RT-PCR reads. The table records 500,000 to 600,000 distinct CDR3 sequences, 12% to 15% of them present only once. Sequenced material: PBMCs from blood, taken roughly 12 days after vaccination. These receptors were obtained from a man over 45 who received an inactivated influenza vaccine.

V and J are TRBV29-1 and TRBJ1-2; 9 bases align to TRBD1. The CDR3 covers 14 residues. Losses at the gene ends were 3 bases for V and 1 base for J; bases not matched to a gene: 3. The germline CDR1 and CDR2 sequences are SQVTM and ANQGSEA. The CDR3: CSVEHRGHNYGYTF. The DNA of the CDR3 is TGCAGCGTTGAGCACAGGGGGCATAACTATGGCTACACCTTC.

This clonotype has more than one count but fewer than ten. The chain has TRBV20-1 and TRBJ2-1; a possible D gene is TRBD2 (6 bases). From germline, CDR1 is DFQATT and CDR2 SNEGSKA (reference sequence). The CDR3 has 14 residues. The germline V and J ends were trimmed by 3 bases and 7 bases, with 16 bases remaining between them. For the CDR3, the DNA is TGCAGTGCTAGGCGGGGCGCTCGAGAGAATGAGCAGTTCTTC. Protein product: CSARRGARENEQFF.

This chain uses TRBV29-1 with TRBJ2-3; 10 bases are shared with TRBD2. CDR3 size: 17 residues. Trimming took 4 bases from V and 0 from J; bases not matched to a gene: 10. Germline V gene sequence: CDR1 SQVTM, CDR2 ANQGSEA. In DNA form, the CDR3 reads TGCAGCGTTGGTATCGCTAGCGGGGGCCACAGCACAGATACGCAGTATTTT. Translation gives CSVGIASGGHSTDTQYF.

The sample holds many counts of this clonotype. The genes are TRBV20-1 and TRBJ1-6; D is ambiguous. This CDR3 is built from 14 residues. The V gene's germline CDR1 is DFQATT and CDR2 SNEGSKA (reference sequence). V was clipped by 5 bases and J by 9 bases, with 17 bases between them. This chain's CDR3 is CSAPPAPGSSPLHF. In DNA, the CDR3 is TGCAGTGCTCCCCCTGCCCCAGGTAGTTCACCCCTCCACTTT.

The V and J genes are TRBV28 and TRBJ1-1; tentatively, D is TRBD1 (5 bases). Germline CDR1 and CDR2: MDHEN and SYDVKM. The CDR3 has 17 amino acids. V was cut by 3 bases and J by 0 bases, with 17 bases left in between. CDR3 bases: TGTGCCAGCAGTTTGTTGGGTAGGGGACTCATGAACACTGAAGCTTTCTTT. It codes for CASSLLGRGLMNTEAFF.

V usage is TRBV20-1 and J usage is TRBJ2-1; 7 bases align to TRBD2. V shed 1 base and J 5 bases; nucleotides not matched to a gene: 5. The CDR3 has 14 amino acids. Germline V gene sequence: CDR1 DFQATT, CDR2 SNEGSKA (reference sequence). The CDR3 region is CSARGWLADNEQFF. CDR3 sequence (DNA): TGCAGTGCTAGAGGCTGGCTAGCGGACAATGAGCAGTTCTTC.

Only a few counts were recorded for this clonotype. The chain combines TRBV5-1 with TRBJ2-7; a weak D match, TRBD2 (6 bases). CDR1 is SGHRS and CDR2 is YFSETQ in the germline V gene. This CDR3 comprises 13 residues. Trimming pared 0 bases from V and 7 bases from J, leaving 11 bases between. The CDR3 nucleotides are TGCGCCAGCAGCTTGGCGGCGGAGGGGGAGCAGTACTTC. It yields the protein CASSLAAEGEQYF. The entire variable domain, with the rest obtained from reference TRBV5-1 and TRBJ2-7, is as follows: KAGVTQTPRYLIKTRGQQVTLSCSPISGHRSVSWYQQTPGQGLQFLFEYFSETQRNKGNFPGRFSGRQFSNSRSEMNVSTLELGDSALYLCASSLAAEGEQYFGPGTRLTVT.

This clonotype turned up a few times. The J gene is TRBJ2-3, the V gene TRBV25-1, with 14 positions matching TRBD2. Losses at the gene ends were 2 bases for V and 10 bases for J; bases not matched to a gene: 8. The CDR3 is 16 amino acids. Looked up from germline, CDR1 is MGHDK and CDR2 is SYGVNS. Here the CDR3 reads CASSERTSGRPIPQYF. The DNA for the CDR3 is TGTGCCAGCAGTGAACGGACTAGCGGGAGGCCTATACCGCAGTATTTT.

This clonotype was picked up many times. This chain links TRBV7-2 with TRBJ2-3, with D unclear. V gave up 2 bases and J gave up 5 bases, with 14 bases separating them. CDR3 length equals 15 residues. Germline values: CDR1 SGHTA, CDR2 FQGNSA. CDR3 region: CASSLMTSSRDTQYF. The CDR3 bases are TGTGCCAGCAGCTTAATGACATCAAGTCGAGATACGCAGTATTTT. Using reference TRBV7-2 and TRBJ2-3 for the parts outside the CDR3, the full variable domain is GAGVSQSPSNKVTEKGKDVELRCDPISGHTALYWYRQSLGQGLEFLIYFQGNSAPDKSGLPSDRFSAERTGGSVSTLTIQRTQQEDSAVYLCASSLMTSSRDTQYFGPGTRLTVL.

This clonotype was picked up a small number of times. The genes are TRBV28 and TRBJ2-1; either TRBD1 or TRBD2 may supply D (5 bases each). V lost 11 bases and J lost 1, with 30 bases in between. Germline CDR1 MDHEN, CDR2 SYDVKM. CDR3 length: 19 residues. The CDR3 protein is CAGSPAGTYRLGSYNEQFF. The DNA for the CDR3 is TGTGCCGGATCCCCCGCCGGGACCTACAGATTGGGGTCCTACAATGAGCAGTTCTTC.

The V and J genes are TRBV7-9 and TRBJ2-2, with D possibly being TRBD1 (5 bases). Germline assignment: CDR1 SEHNR and CDR2 FQNEAQ (reference sequence). V lost 1 base and J lost 6, with 6 bases in between. The CDR3 totals 13 residues. CDR3 nucleotide sequence: TGTGCCAGCAGCTTAGGACAGCCCGGGGAGCTGTTTTTT. Translation gives CASSLGQPGELFF.

This clonotype was observed a few times. The chain employs TRBV6-2 or TRBV6-3 and TRBJ2-1, with 9 bases identical to TRBD1. This CDR3 is built from 13 residues. Looked up from germline, CDR1 is MNHEY and CDR2 is SVGEGT. Unmatched junction bases numbered 2, after V lost 6 bases and J lost 5 bases. The CDR3 DNA follows: TGTGCCAGCAGAGGGACAGGGAACAATGAGCAGTTCTTC. Protein: CASRGTGNNEQFF.

The chain couples TRBV20-1 to TRBJ1-5; no clear D gene. CDR3 size: 15 residues. The germline gives CDR1 DFQATT, CDR2 SNEGSKA (reference sequence). Deletions cut 0 bases from V and 3 bases from J, with 12 bases between. CDR3 region: CSARDETALNQPQHF. The CDR3 DNA reads TGCAGTGCTAGAGATGAAACCGCCCTCAATCAGCCCCAGCATTTT.

The table lists this clonotype with a few counts. The rearrangement links TRBV7-2 to TRBJ2-5, with D perhaps TRBD2 (6 bases). The CDR3 loop spans 12 amino acids. Trimming shortened V by 1 base and J by 9 bases, and 9 bases separated the two germline ends. Germline CDR1 is SGHTA and CDR2 is FQGNSA. In DNA form, the CDR3 reads TGTGCCAGCAGCTTAGTGTCGGGGGCCCAGTACTTC. Protein: CASSLVSGAQYF.

This clonotype was seen ten or more times. The chain couples TRBV28 to TRBJ2-4; the D gene could be TRBD1 or TRBD2 (6 bases each). The CDR3 has 16 residues. V lost 4 bases to trimming and J lost 2 bases, with 15 bases between them. CDR1 is MDHEN, CDR2 SYDVKM, per germline. This CDR3 reads CASSSGAQGSKNIQYF. CDR3 coding DNA: TGTGCCAGCAGTTCGGGGGCCCAGGGTTCCAAAAACATTCAGTACTTC. Together with reference TRBV28 and TRBJ2-4, the CDR3 gives the full variable domain: DVKVTQSSRYLVKRTGEKVFLECVQDMDHENMFWYRQDPGLGLRLIYFSYDVKMKEKGDIPEGYSVSREKKERFSLILESASTNQTSMYLCASSSGAQGSKNIQYFGAGTRLSVL.